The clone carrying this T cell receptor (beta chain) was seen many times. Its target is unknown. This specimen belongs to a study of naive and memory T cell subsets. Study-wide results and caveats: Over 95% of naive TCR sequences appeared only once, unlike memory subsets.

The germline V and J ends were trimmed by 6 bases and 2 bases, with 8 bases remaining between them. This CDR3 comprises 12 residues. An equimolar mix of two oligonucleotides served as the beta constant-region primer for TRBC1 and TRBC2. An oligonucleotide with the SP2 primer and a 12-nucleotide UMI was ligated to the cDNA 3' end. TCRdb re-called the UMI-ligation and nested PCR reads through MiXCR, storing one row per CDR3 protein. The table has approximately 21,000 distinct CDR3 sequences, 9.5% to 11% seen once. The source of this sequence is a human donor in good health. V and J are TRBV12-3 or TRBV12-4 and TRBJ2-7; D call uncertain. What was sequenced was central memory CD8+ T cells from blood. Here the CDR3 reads CASSSGPYEQYF. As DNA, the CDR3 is TGTGCCAGCAGCAGTGGCCCCTACGAGCAGTACTTC.